The source of this T cell receptor (beta chain) is a study of shared clonotypes between healthy human individuals. Study-wide results and caveats: Relative to their counterparts shared across all four donors, non-shared clonotypes exhibited diminished generation probabilities. Relative to memory subsets, naive subsets generally showed larger estimated richness.

Participating donors were healthy, HIV-negative adults free of recent acute infections or vaccinations. Germline CDR1 is SGHTA and CDR2 is FQGTGA. V gave up 5 bases and J gave up 6 bases, with 14 bases separating them. The CDR3 consists of 14 residues. Turning to this clone: The antigen is unknown.

Measured with immunoSEQ multiplex PCR; TCRdb has only the in-frame clones, and not every one. Here the sample spans some 2,500,000 clones, about nine tenths being singletons. V is TRBV7-3 and J is TRBJ2-1; D might be TRBD2 (5 bases). This sequence was found in a man younger than 30 in good health. Some clones in this sample may be carry-over from other donors' samples. The sequencing input was naive CD4+ T cells from PBMCs. Sample subset: CD45RA+ positively selected. In nucleotides, the CDR3 is TGTGCCAGCAGCGTAGCGTCACGGGGCAATGAGCAGTTCTTC. It translates to CASSVASRGNEQFF.